These T cell receptor beta chains were read from a single sample in a study of TIL therapy for anti-PD-1-resistant metastatic lung cancer. Clones were read by immunoSEQ multiplex PCR, and TCRdb kept only the in-frame ones, dropping some. Of about 50,000 clones detected, approximately 86% appear once; the ten largest clones hold 5%. The sample here was blood, taken at baseline. Receptors were obtained from a person between 25 and 80 years old with non-small cell lung cancer. CDR3s include the opening cysteine and the closing phenylalanine or tryptophan. The D gene is left open where the match is weak. A clone size is listed for some rows: how often the clone was seen (once, few, many), or a class if it is expanded.

v_gene: TRBV3-1/TRBV3-2
abundance: .
d_gene: .
j_gene: TRBJ2-1
CDR3nt: TGTGCCAGCAGCCACGTGTCGCGGGGTGCGGAGCAGTTCTTC
CDR3aa: CASSHVSRGAEQFF

v_gene: TRBV7-9
abundance: .
d_gene: TRBD1
j_gene: TRBJ1-2
CDR3nt: TGTGCCAGCAGCTTGGGACAGGGGAATGGCTACACCTTC
CDR3aa: CASSLGQGNGYTF

v_gene: TRBV4-1
abundance: few
d_gene: .
j_gene: TRBJ2-7
CDR3nt: TGCGCCAGCAGCCCGGGGGCGCGAGGGTACGAGCAGTACTTC
CDR3aa: CASSPGARGYEQYF

v_gene: TRBV3-1/TRBV3-2
abundance: .
d_gene: TRBD2
j_gene: TRBJ2-1
CDR3nt: TGTGCCAGCAGCTACTATCGGGAGGGCCTACATGAGCAGTTCTTC
CDR3aa: CASSYYREGLHEQFF

v_gene: TRBV19
abundance: .
d_gene: .
j_gene: TRBJ1-1
CDR3nt: TGTGCCAGTAGTATTAAGATGGGTACTGAAGCTTTCTTT
CDR3aa: CASSIKMGTEAFF

v_gene: TRBV11-2
abundance: .
d_gene: TRBD1
j_gene: TRBJ1-2
CDR3nt: TGTGCCAGCAGCTCCGCAGGGACAGATGGTGACTATGGCTACACCTTC
CDR3aa: CASSSAGTDGDYGYTF

v_gene: TRBV15
abundance: .
d_gene: .
j_gene: TRBJ1-4
CDR3nt: TGTGCCACCAGCAGGACCTACAGCGCCCTAAGGGAAAAACTGTTTTTT
CDR3aa: CATSRTYSALREKLFF

v_gene: TRBV29-1
abundance: .
d_gene: TRBD1
j_gene: TRBJ2-7
CDR3nt: TGCAGCGTTGACGGGCAGGGGGCATCCTACGAGCAGTACTTC
CDR3aa: CSVDGQGASYEQYF

v_gene: TRBV11-2
abundance: .
d_gene: .
j_gene: TRBJ1-4
CDR3nt: TGTGCCAGCAGCTTACATGGGGGTTCTAATGAAAAACTGTTTTTT
CDR3aa: CASSLHGGSNEKLFF

v_gene: TRBV7-9
abundance: .
d_gene: .
j_gene: TRBJ2-3
CDR3nt: TGTGCCAGCAGCCCCCCGCCGGGACTCACAGATACGCAGTATTTT
CDR3aa: CASSPPPGLTDTQYF

v_gene: TRBV19
abundance: .
d_gene: TRBD1
j_gene: TRBJ2-7
CDR3nt: TGTGCCAGTAGTTCCCGGGACAGGGAGTACTTC
CDR3aa: CASSSRDREYF

v_gene: TRBV10-3
abundance: once
d_gene: .
j_gene: TRBJ1-3
CDR3nt: TGTGCCATCGGGTTATCTGGAAACACCATATATTTT
CDR3aa: CAIGLSGNTIYF

v_gene: TRBV19
abundance: .
d_gene: .
j_gene: TRBJ1-3
CDR3nt: TGTGCCACTAGAGACCGGGCCGGAAACACCATATATTTT
CDR3aa: CATRDRAGNTIYF

v_gene: TRBV18
abundance: .
d_gene: .
j_gene: TRBJ2-5
CDR3nt: TGTGCCAGCTCACCACCGCGCGGGACCGGGGTAGAGACCCAGTACTTC
CDR3aa: CASSPPRGTGVETQYF

v_gene: TRBV7-9
abundance: .
d_gene: .
j_gene: TRBJ2-3
CDR3nt: TGTGCCAGCAGCTTAGATCTGCGGGGGCGCACAGATACGCAGTATTTT
CDR3aa: CASSLDLRGRTDTQYF

v_gene: TRBV5-6
abundance: .
d_gene: .
j_gene: TRBJ1-5
CDR3nt: TGTGCCAGCAGCGGGGGTGGAGGGGCGCAGCCCCAGCATTTT
CDR3aa: CASSGGGGAQPQHF

v_gene: TRBV11-2
abundance: .
d_gene: .
j_gene: TRBJ1-1
CDR3nt: TGTGCCAGCAGCTTAGCAGTTTACACTGAAGCTTTCTTT
CDR3aa: CASSLAVYTEAFF

v_gene: TRBV27
abundance: once
d_gene: TRBD1
j_gene: TRBJ2-2
CDR3nt: TGTGCCAGCAGTTTTCTGGACAGGGGTACCGGGGAGCTGTTTTTT
CDR3aa: CASSFLDRGTGELFF

v_gene: TRBV19
abundance: .
d_gene: TRBD1
j_gene: TRBJ1-1
CDR3nt: TGTGCCAGTAGTGCCGAACAGGGGTACACTGAAGCTTTCTTT
CDR3aa: CASSAEQGYTEAFF

v_gene: TRBV24-1
abundance: .
d_gene: .
j_gene: TRBJ2-3
CDR3nt: TGTGCCACCAGTGCCCTTGGGCCAGGGGGCACAGATACGCAGTATTTT
CDR3aa: CATSALGPGGTDTQYF

v_gene: TRBV11-2
abundance: .
d_gene: TRBD1
j_gene: TRBJ2-7
CDR3nt: TGTGCCACTACCCCGAGGGGACAGGGCAACGACGAGCAGTACTTC
CDR3aa: CATTPRGQGNDEQYF

v_gene: TRBV2
abundance: .
d_gene: .
j_gene: TRBJ1-3
CDR3nt: TGTGCCAGCGGACTTGGGGGAAACACCATATATTTT
CDR3aa: CASGLGGNTIYF

v_gene: TRBV5-4
abundance: once
d_gene: TRBD1
j_gene: TRBJ2-1
CDR3nt: TGTGCCAGCAGCTTGGCCTCAGGGGGCAATGAGCAGTTCTTC
CDR3aa: CASSLASGGNEQFF

v_gene: TRBV28
abundance: .
d_gene: .
j_gene: TRBJ1-1
CDR3nt: TGTGCCAGCAGTTTGCAGGGCACTGAAGCTTTCTTT
CDR3aa: CASSLQGTEAFF

v_gene: TRBV18
abundance: .
d_gene: .
j_gene: TRBJ2-2
CDR3nt: TGTGCCAGCTCACCACCCGGGGGACCCGGGGAGCTGTTTTTT
CDR3aa: CASSPPGGPGELFF

v_gene: TRBV5-1
abundance: .
d_gene: .
j_gene: TRBJ2-6
CDR3nt: TGCGCCAGCAGCTTGGAAGCCAGTCCTTGGGACGTCCTGACTTTC
CDR3aa: CASSLEASPWDVLTF

v_gene: TRBV10-3
abundance: .
d_gene: .
j_gene: TRBJ1-6
CDR3nt: TGTGCCATCAGTGAGTTCGAGGGTATCAATTCACCCCTCCACTTT
CDR3aa: CAISEFEGINSPLHF

v_gene: TRBV6-6
abundance: .
d_gene: .
j_gene: TRBJ1-3
CDR3nt: TGTGCCAGCAGCGAACAGGGTAATTCTGGAAACACCATATATTTT
CDR3aa: CASSEQGNSGNTIYF

v_gene: TRBV29-1
abundance: .
d_gene: .
j_gene: TRBJ1-4
CDR3nt: TGCAGCGTTGAGGGTCCCCAGGGGAAAACTAGTGAAAAACTGTTTTTT
CDR3aa: CSVEGPQGKTSEKLFF

v_gene: TRBV25-1
abundance: few
d_gene: .
j_gene: TRBJ2-2
CDR3nt: TGTGCCAGCAGCCCGGGGATGGGTGGGCGGAACACCGGGGAGCTGTTTTTT
CDR3aa: CASSPGMGGRNTGELFF

v_gene: TRBV18
abundance: .
d_gene: .
j_gene: TRBJ2-3
CDR3nt: TGTGCCAGCTCACCCATGGATACGCAGTATTTT
CDR3aa: CASSPMDTQYF

v_gene: TRBV9
abundance: .
d_gene: .
j_gene: TRBJ2-5
CDR3nt: TGTGCCAGCAGCGTCGCACACTTCCCTGGGGAGACCCAGTACTTC
CDR3aa: CASSVAHFPGETQYF

v_gene: TRBV25-1
abundance: .
d_gene: TRBD1
j_gene: TRBJ2-7
CDR3nt: TGTGCCAGCAGTGGGGACAGGGAAAAGTACTTC
CDR3aa: CASSGDREKYF

v_gene: TRBV24-1
abundance: .
d_gene: .
j_gene: TRBJ2-3
CDR3nt: TGTGCCACCAGTGTTATGGGAACAGATACGCAGTATTTT
CDR3aa: CATSVMGTDTQYF

v_gene: TRBV20-1
abundance: .
d_gene: .
j_gene: TRBJ1-4
CDR3nt: TGCAGTGCTAGTGGGCCGGGGACTAATGAAAAACTGTTTTTT
CDR3aa: CSASGPGTNEKLFF

v_gene: TRBV7-7
abundance: .
d_gene: TRBD2
j_gene: TRBJ2-3
CDR3nt: TGTGCTAGCAGCCCACTAGCGGGAGTCCCAGATACGCAGTATTTT
CDR3aa: CASSPLAGVPDTQYF

v_gene: TRBV15
abundance: .
d_gene: .
j_gene: TRBJ2-1
CDR3nt: TGTGCCACCAGCGCCGATCTACAGGGTTATGAGCAGTTCTTC
CDR3aa: CATSADLQGYEQFF

v_gene: TRBV10-3
abundance: .
d_gene: TRBD1
j_gene: TRBJ2-2
CDR3nt: TGTGCCACGGGACAGATGACTCGAGGGGAGCTGTTTTTT
CDR3aa: CATGQMTRGELFF

v_gene: TRBV4-3
abundance: few
d_gene: TRBD2
j_gene: TRBJ2-5
CDR3nt: TGCGCCAGCAGCCAAGATCGGGGGCTAGCGGGAGAGGGATGGAGCCGACCCCAGTACTTC
CDR3aa: CASSQDRGLAGEGWSRPQYF

v_gene: TRBV7-9
abundance: .
d_gene: .
j_gene: TRBJ2-4
CDR3nt: TGTGCCAGCAGCTTAGCAGGGGACAAAAACATTCAGTACTTC
CDR3aa: CASSLAGDKNIQYF

v_gene: TRBV19
abundance: .
d_gene: TRBD1
j_gene: TRBJ2-4
CDR3nt: TGTGCCAGTAGTATAGGGACAGGGGCCAAAAACATTCAGTACTTC
CDR3aa: CASSIGTGAKNIQYF

v_gene: TRBV29-1
abundance: .
d_gene: TRBD1
j_gene: TRBJ1-1
CDR3nt: TGCAGCGTCCCGGGACAGGGGCTCGGTCCCGAAGCTTTCTTT
CDR3aa: CSVPGQGLGPEAFF

v_gene: TRBV5-1
abundance: .
d_gene: .
j_gene: TRBJ2-7
CDR3nt: TGCGCCAGCAGCCAGGCCGGGGCAAGCTCCTACGAGCAGTACTTC
CDR3aa: CASSQAGASSYEQYF

v_gene: TRBV28
abundance: .
d_gene: .
j_gene: TRBJ2-7
CDR3nt: TGTGCCAGCAGCTGGGGTTCGGAAGGGGGATGGGAGCAGTACTTC
CDR3aa: CASSWGSEGGWEQYF

v_gene: TRBV12-3/TRBV12-4
abundance: .
d_gene: .
j_gene: TRBJ2-1
CDR3nt: TGTGCCATAACGCGCTACAATGAGCAGTTCTTC
CDR3aa: CAITRYNEQFF

v_gene: TRBV21-1
abundance: medium-sized
d_gene: .
j_gene: TRBJ2-2
CDR3nt: TGTGCCAGCAGCCAGGGACAGGGGGCAGCCGGGGAGCTGTTTTTT
CDR3aa: CASSQGQGAAGELFF

v_gene: TRBV3-1/TRBV3-2
abundance: .
d_gene: TRBD1
j_gene: TRBJ2-3
CDR3nt: TGTGCCAGCAGCCCGGACAGGGGGCGTCATACGCAGTATTTT
CDR3aa: CASSPDRGRHTQYF

v_gene: TRBV15
abundance: .
d_gene: .
j_gene: TRBJ2-7
CDR3nt: TGTGCCACCAGCCACGCGGAGAGCTCCTACGAGCAGTACTTC
CDR3aa: CATSHAESSYEQYF

v_gene: TRBV4-3
abundance: .
d_gene: .
j_gene: TRBJ1-4
CDR3nt: TGCGCCAGCAGCCAGTCGGACAGCATTAATGAAAAACTGTTTTTT
CDR3aa: CASSQSDSINEKLFF

v_gene: TRBV24-1
abundance: .
d_gene: TRBD1
j_gene: TRBJ1-2
CDR3nt: TGTGCCACCAGTGATTCTCGACAGGGGCCGTATGGCTACACCTTC
CDR3aa: CATSDSRQGPYGYTF

v_gene: TRBV11-2
abundance: .
d_gene: TRBD1
j_gene: TRBJ2-5
CDR3nt: TGTGCCAGCAGCTACATCGGGACAGGCCAAGAGACCCAGTACTTC
CDR3aa: CASSYIGTGQETQYF